The subject of this entry is one TCR beta chain. The antigen this receptor binds is unknown. The entry originates in a study of cytomegalovirus exposure and HLA in healthy donors (dated by TCRdb to 2017 to 2019). With respect to the entire study: According to an earlier analysis of a few hundred of the donors, roughly 180 million T cells yielded 120 million or so unique TCR beta sequences and 250 to 350 Gb of sequence data. An early release covering 550 to 700 HLA-typed donors comprised roughly 300 gigabases of sequencing data and approximately 80 million unique TCR sequences. The genetic ancestry cluster associated with self-reported Caucasian donors included 81% of the roughly 400 genotyped donors. The study aimed to test whether signatures of past pathogen exposure could be identified by cataloging public T cell receptors. The T cell repertoires of about 700 subjects were profiled by immunosequencing and related to cytomegalovirus serostatus. In addition to the first cohort of around 670 subjects, a separate validation cohort of about 120 different subjects was used. To predict cytomegalovirus infection status, the study brought together high-throughput TCR immunosequencing, statistical association of individual TCRs with disease status, and machine learning. A later analysis re-examined previously published TCR beta repertoires from about 700 donors and added high-resolution HLA genotyping to investigate patterns of TCR occurrence. Rather than drawing on any new phenotypic data, the later analysis identified candidate immune exposures from TCR beta sequences and the way those sequences occurred across donors. An earlier analysis of more than 450 of the donors used high-throughput TCR beta sequencing to judge whether each TCR beta V gene segment behaved as functional or pseudogenic. Alongside the repertoire data, information on donor age, sex, ethnicity and CMV serostatus was compiled. In a later genetic analysis, genome-wide SNP genotypes for about three fifths of the roughly 670 donors were used, and that subset was treated as a discovery cohort. Every repertoire in the discovery cohort had been generated on one and the same sequencing platform. Class I and class II HLA loci were covered by the typing at four-digit resolution. The number of typed donors differed by locus: roughly 620-630 for A, B, C, DRB1 and DQB1; approximately 540 for DQA1; approximately 600 for DPA1; and approximately 450 for DPB1. Because of strong linkage in the cohort, 5 or 6 DR-DQ haplotypes were treated as single units for association and clustering. Among 300 to 500 genotyped donors of the cohort, an average of roughly 230,000 unique TCR beta nucleotide sequences was sequenced per donor, of which about 18% were non-productive.

Study-level results and caveats: According to a later analysis, most CMV-associated TCR beta chains appeared to be HLA-restricted, and the HLA associations seemed to be driven largely by CMV exposure. Across donors, most TCR sequences were observed very rarely, whereas some public TCRs were present in many individuals. In a later analysis, TCR association rates were found to vary across HLA loci, with the most associated TCRs seen for DRB1 alleles and the fewest for HLA-C alleles. A later genetic analysis reported fewer N-insertions in productive TCRs among donors in an Asian-associated ancestry cluster than the roughly 690-donor mean. A cluster of highly shared sequence variants was judged likely to be a technical artifact of the sequencing pipeline. Linkage disequilibrium might explain the correlated functional status among segregating V segments, but an unknown experimental factor could not be excluded. CMV serostatus was the only immune exposure information available for the cohort. According to a later analysis, parvovirus B19, influenza, CMV and Epstein-Barr virus appeared linked to several top co-occurrence clusters. Presence/absence analyses assumed roughly uniform sequencing depth across donors, an assumption that may not hold. V-gene and J-gene trimming of TCR beta chains was associated with a missense DCLRE1C variant in a later genetic analysis, and the association was replicated in an independent cohort. Because counts were too low, seventeen rarely observed V segments, including chromosome 9 orphons, were excluded from the earlier analysis of 587 of the donors. In a later analysis, HLA-associated TCR beta chains showed more clonal expansion and lower generation probabilities than non-associated chains that were equally common. A further reported finding was that TCR beta sequences accurately predicted the HLA-A and HLA-B alleles for most subjects in the first cohort. In an earlier analysis of roughly 500 of the donors, most TCR beta V segments appeared in productive rearrangements about 87% or about 30% of the time, broadly matching IMGT annotations. Because HLA typing was missing for some donors at each locus, association tests included only the typed subset. In a later analysis, some 18,000 TCR beta sequences were associated with specific HLA alleles at a false discovery rate of 0.05. A total of 164 TCR beta chains were listed by the study as associated with cytomegalovirus. A few of the identified cytomegalovirus-associated TCR beta chains were confirmed in vitro to be specific for cytomegalovirus antigens. Only TCR beta chains were sequenced in this cohort, and the absence of alpha or paired-chain data limited detectable features. It was suggested by the authors that the approach could potentially be generalized to other disease states and immunological phenotypes. Because the 87-base-pair reads could not distinguish some IMGT-functional V segments, including TRBV6-2 and TRBV6-3, those segments were excluded. When HLA alleles, especially DR and DQ, strongly co-occurred, attributing TCR associations to individual alleles was difficult. The classifier was reported to diagnose cytomegalovirus status with high specificity and sensitivity in both the original and validation cohorts.

The CDR3 contains 17 residues, cysteine and phenylalanine counted. The retained sequence is limited to the CDR3, 51 bases, with the frame set at the first base. CDR1 and CDR2, per the germline V gene, are MGHRA and YSYEKL. A distance of 17 bases separates the germline ends of V and J, which lose 1 base and 5 bases respectively. Library generation was performed with the immunoSEQ multiplex PCR assay. For the multiplex PCR, a mixture combining 60 forward primers for TCR Vbeta segments and 13 reverse primers for TCR Jbeta segments was used. The CDR3 region of rearranged TCR beta genes was amplified from genomic DNA with a multiplex PCR assay. The Illumina HiSeq System was used to sequence the amplified TCR beta libraries as 87-base-pair reads. The published analysis was carried out like this. A later analysis tallied 70 million to 100 million unique TCR beta chains across the 700 or so repertoires, and about 10 million of those chains were shared by two or more donors. A nearest-neighbor algorithm error-corrected the raw reads and collapsed the reads into unique sequences, merging closely related sequences to remove PCR and sequencing errors. V, D and J gene segments were assigned by aligning CDR3 sequences to IMGT reference sequences. For a sequence to be retained, a match of at least six nucleotides was required to both a V gene segment and a J gene segment. A rearrangement was called productive if the CDR3 had no stop codons and remained in frame with V and J, and every other rearrangement was called non-productive. CDR3 was defined according to IMGT convention as the region running from the second conserved V-encoded cysteine to the conserved J-encoded phenylalanine. The earlier analysis of 587 of the donors excluded any sequence lacking an unambiguous match to a single V gene segment. An earlier analysis of 550 to 650 of the donors classified V segments as functional when productive rearrangements were above 56.7% and as segregating when the standard deviation between donors was above 5%. To diagnose cytomegalovirus status from the catalog of TCR beta chain sequences, a statistical classification framework was built. In a later analysis, TCR nucleotide sequences were compared against IMGT/GENE-DB human TR gene sequences so that V and J genes could be assigned. The TCRdist pipeline was used in a later analysis to assign CDR3 sequences and most-parsimonious VDJ recombination scenarios. In a later analysis, each TCR beta chain was defined by its CDR3 amino acid sequence together with its V-gene family, and reads lacking a unique V-gene family were excluded. A later analysis removed several hundred highly shared, low-generation-probability nucleotide sequences to deal with suspected cross-contamination and a sequencing artifact. In a later analysis, a clonal expansion index was calculated for each public chain from normalized within-repertoire ranks of inferred template counts. A later analysis computed generation probabilities with a VDJ recombination model fitted to out-of-frame rearrangements, and checked the results against IGoR. A later analysis scored TCR-TCR, TCR-HLA and TCR-CMV co-occurrence with hypergeometric tests, applying a repertoire-size bias correction to TCR pairs. In a later analysis, false discovery rates were estimated by permuting HLA or CMV assignments 20 times. A later analysis grouped co-occurring TCRs with DBSCAN, adding TCRdist sequence similarity when clustering within HLA-allele-positive subsets. Repertoires with fewer than 30,000 or more than 120,000 public chains were left out of co-occurrence clustering, as were several repertoires with anomalous nucleotide sharing. TCRdb provides this immuneACCESS table in a form limited to in-frame rearrangements. Some clones are lacking; in checked studies, under half of them reflect an unresolved V gene, and why the rest are absent is not known. V and J calls and clone size are copied from that table; D and trimming were computed from the DNA. This sample's table lists about 160,000 clones. The leading ten clones occupy around 1.2% of the sample.

The cohort consisted of some 670 healthy bone marrow donors. All cohort members were sampled while nominally healthy, although unrecorded immune exposures were likely present. The donor tested CMV seronegative and was one of the 352 seronegative cohort members. A peripheral blood sample was collected from each donor, and TCR beta sequencing was performed on peripheral blood mononuclear cells. Genomic DNA was extracted from the blood cell samples with the Qiagen DNeasy Blood Extraction Kit. The sequenced sample was PBMCs. Recombination linked TRBV4-1 to TRBJ2-2; a weak D assignment points to TRBD2 (6 bases agree). The TCR originated in a woman in her sixties in good health and CMV-seronegative. The CDR3 region reads CASSQVSLGRGTGELFF. In nucleotide form, the sequence is TGCGCCAGCAGCCAAGTCTCTTTGGGACGGGGGACCGGGGAGCTGTTTTTT.